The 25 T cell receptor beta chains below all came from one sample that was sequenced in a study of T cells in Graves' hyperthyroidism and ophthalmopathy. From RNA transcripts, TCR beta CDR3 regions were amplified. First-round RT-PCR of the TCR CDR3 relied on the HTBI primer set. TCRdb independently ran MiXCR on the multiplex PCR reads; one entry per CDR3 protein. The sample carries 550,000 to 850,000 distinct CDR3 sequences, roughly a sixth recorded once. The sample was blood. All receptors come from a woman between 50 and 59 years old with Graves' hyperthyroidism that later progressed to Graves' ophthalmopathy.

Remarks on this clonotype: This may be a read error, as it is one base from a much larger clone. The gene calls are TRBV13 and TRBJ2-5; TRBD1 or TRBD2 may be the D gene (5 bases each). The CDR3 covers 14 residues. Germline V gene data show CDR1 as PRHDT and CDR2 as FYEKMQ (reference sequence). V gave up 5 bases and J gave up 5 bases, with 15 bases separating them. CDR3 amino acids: CASSVWQGRETQYF. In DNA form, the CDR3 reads TGTGCCAGCAGCGTATGGCAGGGACGGGAGACCCAGTACTTC.

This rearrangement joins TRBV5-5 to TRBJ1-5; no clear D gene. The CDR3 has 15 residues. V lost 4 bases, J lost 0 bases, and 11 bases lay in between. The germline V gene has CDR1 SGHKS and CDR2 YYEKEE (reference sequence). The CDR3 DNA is TGTGCCAGCAGCCTGGACGGTTTTAGCAATCAGCCCCAGCATTTT. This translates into CASSLDGFSNQPQHF.

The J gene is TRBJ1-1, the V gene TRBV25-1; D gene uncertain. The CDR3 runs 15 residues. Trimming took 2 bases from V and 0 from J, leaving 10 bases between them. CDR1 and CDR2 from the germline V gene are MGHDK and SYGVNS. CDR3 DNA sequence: TGTGCCAGCAGTGAAATCGGGAGAGTGAACACTGAAGCTTTCTTT. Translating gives CASSEIGRVNTEAFF. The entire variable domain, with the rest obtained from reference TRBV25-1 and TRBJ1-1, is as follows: EADIYQTPRYLVIGTGKKITLECSQTMGHDKMYWYQQDPGMELHLIHYSYGVNSTEKGDLSSESTVSRIRTEHFPLTLESARPSHTSQYLCASSEIGRVNTEAFFGQGTRLTVV.

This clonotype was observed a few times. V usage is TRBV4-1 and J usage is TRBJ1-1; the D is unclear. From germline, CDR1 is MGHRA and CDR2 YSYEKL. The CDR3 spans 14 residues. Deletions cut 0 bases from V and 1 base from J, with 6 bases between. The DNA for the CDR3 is TGCGCCAGCAGCCAAGATCCCCAGAACACTGAAGCTTTCTTT. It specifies CASSQDPQNTEAFF.

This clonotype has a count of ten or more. CDR3 DNA: TGTGCCAGCAGTCTCAGGGTCAAGTCACCCTACGAGCAGTACTTC. Its translation: CASSLRVKSPYEQYF. The J gene is TRBJ2-7, the V gene TRBV6-1, with a tentative D call TRBD1 (5 bases). V was shortened by 5 bases and J by 2 bases, with 16 bases between the two germline ends. Germline V gene data show CDR1 as MNHNS and CDR2 as SASEGT. The CDR3 sequence is 15 residues long.

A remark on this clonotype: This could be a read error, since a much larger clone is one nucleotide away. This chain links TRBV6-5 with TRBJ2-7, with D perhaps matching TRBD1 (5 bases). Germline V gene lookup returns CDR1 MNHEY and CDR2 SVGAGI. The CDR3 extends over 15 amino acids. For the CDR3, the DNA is TGTGCCAGCAGTTACCCCCAGGGTGTGGGCGACGAGGAGTACTTC. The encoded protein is CASSYPQGVGDEEYF.

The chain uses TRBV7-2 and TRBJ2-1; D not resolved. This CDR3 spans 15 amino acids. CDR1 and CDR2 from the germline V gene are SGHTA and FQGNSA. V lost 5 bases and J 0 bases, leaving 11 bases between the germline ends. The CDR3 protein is CASSRQYGSYNEQFF. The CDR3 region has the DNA TGTGCCAGCAGCAGGCAGTACGGCTCCTACAATGAGCAGTTCTTC.

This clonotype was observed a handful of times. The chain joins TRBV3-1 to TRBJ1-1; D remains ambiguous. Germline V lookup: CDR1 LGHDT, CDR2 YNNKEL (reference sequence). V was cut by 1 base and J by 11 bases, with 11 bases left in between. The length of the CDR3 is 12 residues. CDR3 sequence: CASSQAGRVAFF. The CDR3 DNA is TGTGCCAGCAGCCAAGCGGGAAGGGTGGCTTTCTTT.

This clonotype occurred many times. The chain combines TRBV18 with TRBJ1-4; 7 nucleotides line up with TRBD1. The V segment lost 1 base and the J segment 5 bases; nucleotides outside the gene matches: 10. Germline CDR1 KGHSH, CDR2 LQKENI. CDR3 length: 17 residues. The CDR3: CASSPRTTGERNEKLFF. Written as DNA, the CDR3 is TGTGCCAGCTCACCACGAACCACAGGGGAACGGAATGAAAAACTGTTTTTT.

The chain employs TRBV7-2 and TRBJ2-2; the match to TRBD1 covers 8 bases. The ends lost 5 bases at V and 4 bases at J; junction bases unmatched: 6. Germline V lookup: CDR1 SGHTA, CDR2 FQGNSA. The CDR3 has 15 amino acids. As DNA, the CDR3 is TGTGCCAGCAGCGCCGTCGGACAGGGCACCGGGGAGCTGTTTTTT. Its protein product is CASSAVGQGTGELFF.

The CDR3 bases are TGTGCCAGCAGCCAAGAGCGGGGGGGCTTCGTAGAGACCCAGTACTTC. It yields the protein CASSQERGGFVETQYF. J is TRBJ2-5 and V is TRBV3-1; TRBD2 matches 9 bases. Trimming at V came to 0 bases and at J to 4 bases, leaving 6 bases not matched to a gene. CDR1 LGHDT and CDR2 YNNKEL come from the germline V gene (reference sequence). This CDR3 has 16 residues.

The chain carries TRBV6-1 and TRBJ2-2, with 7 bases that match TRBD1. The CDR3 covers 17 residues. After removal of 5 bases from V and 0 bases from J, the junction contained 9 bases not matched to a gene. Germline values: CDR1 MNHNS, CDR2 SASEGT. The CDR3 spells CASSPGTATANTGELFF. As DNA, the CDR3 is TGTGCCAGCAGTCCAGGGACAGCTACTGCGAACACCGGGGAGCTGTTTTTT.

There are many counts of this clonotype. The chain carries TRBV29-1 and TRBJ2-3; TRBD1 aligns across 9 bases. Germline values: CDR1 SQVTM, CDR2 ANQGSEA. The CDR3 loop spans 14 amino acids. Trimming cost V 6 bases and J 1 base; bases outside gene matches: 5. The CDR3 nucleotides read TGCAGCGTACAGAGACAGGGGGGCACAGATACGCAGTATTTT. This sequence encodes CSVQRQGGTDTQYF.

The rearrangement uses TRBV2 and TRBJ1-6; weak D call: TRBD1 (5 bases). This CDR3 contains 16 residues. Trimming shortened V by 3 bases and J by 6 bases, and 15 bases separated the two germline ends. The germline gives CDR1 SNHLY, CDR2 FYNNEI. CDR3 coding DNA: TGTGCCAGCAGTGATGTGGGGGTCACTCTTAATTCACCCCTCCACTTT. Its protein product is CASSDVGVTLNSPLHF. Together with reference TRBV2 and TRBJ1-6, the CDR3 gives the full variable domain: EPEVTQTPSHQVTQMGQEVILRCVPISNHLYFYWYRQILGQKVEFLVSFYNNEISEKSEIFDDQFSVERPDGSNFTLKIRSTKLEDSAMYFCASSDVGVTLNSPLHFGNGTRLTVT.

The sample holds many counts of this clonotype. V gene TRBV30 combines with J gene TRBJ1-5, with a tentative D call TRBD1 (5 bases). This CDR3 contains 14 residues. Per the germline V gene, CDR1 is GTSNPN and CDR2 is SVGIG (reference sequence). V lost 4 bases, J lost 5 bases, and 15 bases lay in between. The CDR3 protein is CAWTEGHGDQPQHF. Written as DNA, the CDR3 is TGTGCCTGGACAGAAGGACACGGAGATCAGCCCCAGCATTTT.

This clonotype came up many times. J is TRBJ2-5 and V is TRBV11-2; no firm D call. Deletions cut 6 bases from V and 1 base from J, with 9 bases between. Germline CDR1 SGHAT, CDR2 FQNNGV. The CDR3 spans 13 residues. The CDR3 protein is CASSSMPQETQYF. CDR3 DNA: TGTGCCAGCAGTTCCATGCCCCAAGAGACCCAGTACTTC.

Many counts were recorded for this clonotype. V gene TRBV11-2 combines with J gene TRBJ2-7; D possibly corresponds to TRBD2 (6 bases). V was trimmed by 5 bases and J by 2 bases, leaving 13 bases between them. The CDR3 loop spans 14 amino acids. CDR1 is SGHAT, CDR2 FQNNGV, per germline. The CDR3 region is CASSRLASPYEQYF. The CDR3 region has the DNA TGTGCCAGCAGCCGTCTAGCGTCCCCCTACGAGCAGTACTTC.

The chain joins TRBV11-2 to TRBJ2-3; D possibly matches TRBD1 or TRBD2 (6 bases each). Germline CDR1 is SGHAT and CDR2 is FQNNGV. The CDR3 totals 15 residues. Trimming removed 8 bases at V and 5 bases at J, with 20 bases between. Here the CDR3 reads CASRKSEGGIDTQYF. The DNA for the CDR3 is TGTGCCAGCCGCAAATCGGAGGGGGGCATAGATACGCAGTATTTT.

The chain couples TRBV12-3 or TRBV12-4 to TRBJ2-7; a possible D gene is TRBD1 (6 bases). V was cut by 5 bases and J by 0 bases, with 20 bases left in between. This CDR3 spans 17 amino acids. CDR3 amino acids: CASSISLGDISSYEQYF. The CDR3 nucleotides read TGTGCCAGCAGTATCTCCCTTGGGGACATCAGCTCCTACGAGCAGTACTTC.

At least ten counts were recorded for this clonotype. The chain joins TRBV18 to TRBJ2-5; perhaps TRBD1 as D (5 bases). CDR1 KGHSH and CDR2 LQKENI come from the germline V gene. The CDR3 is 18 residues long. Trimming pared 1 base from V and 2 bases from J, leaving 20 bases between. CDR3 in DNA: TGTGCCAGCTCACCACAAAGCTTAAGAGCAGGGTGGCAAGAGACCCAGTACTTC. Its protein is CASSPQSLRAGWQETQYF.

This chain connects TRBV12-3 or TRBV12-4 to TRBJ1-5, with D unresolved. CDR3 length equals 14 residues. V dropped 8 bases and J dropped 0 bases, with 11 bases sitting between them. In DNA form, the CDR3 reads TGTGCCAGCTTGGGTGGGGATAGCAATCAGCCCCAGCATTTT. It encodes CASLGGDSNQPQHF.

This chain's CDR3 is CASSESRGLGEFF. CDR3 DNA sequence: TGTGCCAGCAGTGAATCGAGGGGGCTAGGGGAGTTCTTC. V gene TRBV6-1 combines with J gene TRBJ2-1; 7 bases map to TRBD1. Germline-derived CDR1 and CDR2 are MNHNS and SASEGT. This CDR3 region has 13 residues. Losses at the gene ends were 2 bases for V and 14 bases for J; bases not matched to a gene: 9.

For the CDR3, the DNA is TGTGCCAGCAGCTCGCTGGGGGGGGCCGATCAGCCCCAGCATTTT. It encodes CASSSLGGADQPQHF. The J gene is TRBJ1-5, the V gene TRBV9, with D possibly matching TRBD1 (6 bases). V dropped 4 bases and J dropped 5 bases, with 16 bases sitting between them. The CDR3 sequence is 15 residues long. Germline V gene data show CDR1 as SGDLS and CDR2 as YYNGEE.

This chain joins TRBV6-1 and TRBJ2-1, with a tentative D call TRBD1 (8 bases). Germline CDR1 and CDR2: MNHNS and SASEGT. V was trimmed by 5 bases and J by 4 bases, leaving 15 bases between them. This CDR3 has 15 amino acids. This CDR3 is CASSRQGRVYNEQFF. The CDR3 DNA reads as TGTGCCAGCAGTCGACAGGGGAGGGTATACAATGAGCAGTTCTTC.

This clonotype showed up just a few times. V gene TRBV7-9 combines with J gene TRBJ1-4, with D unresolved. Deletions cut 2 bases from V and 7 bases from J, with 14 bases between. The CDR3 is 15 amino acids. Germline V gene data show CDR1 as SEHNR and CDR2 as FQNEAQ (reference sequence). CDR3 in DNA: TGTGCCAGCAGCTTACCGTCGGCACAAGTTGAAAAACTGTTTTTT. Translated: CASSLPSAQVEKLFF.